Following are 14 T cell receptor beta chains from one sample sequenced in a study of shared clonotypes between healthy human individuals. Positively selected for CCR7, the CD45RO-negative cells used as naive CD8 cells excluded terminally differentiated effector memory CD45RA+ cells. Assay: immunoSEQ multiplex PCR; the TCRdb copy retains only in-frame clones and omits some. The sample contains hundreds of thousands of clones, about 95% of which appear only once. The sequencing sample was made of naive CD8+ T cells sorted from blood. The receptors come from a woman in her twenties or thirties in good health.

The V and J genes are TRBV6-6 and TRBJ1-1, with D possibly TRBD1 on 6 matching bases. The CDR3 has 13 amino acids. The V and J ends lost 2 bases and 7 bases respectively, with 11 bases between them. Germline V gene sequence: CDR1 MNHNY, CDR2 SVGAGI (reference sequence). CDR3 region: CASSYGEGGEAFF. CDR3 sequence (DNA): TGTGCCAGCAGTTACGGGGAGGGGGGTGAAGCTTTCTTT.

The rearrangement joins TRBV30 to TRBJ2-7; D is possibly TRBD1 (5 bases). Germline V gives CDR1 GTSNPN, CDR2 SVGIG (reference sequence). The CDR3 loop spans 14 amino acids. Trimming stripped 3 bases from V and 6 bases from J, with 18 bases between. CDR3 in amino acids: CAWRLLGPSSEQYF. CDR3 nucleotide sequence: TGTGCCTGGAGGCTCCTGGGGCCTTCATCCGAGCAGTACTTC.

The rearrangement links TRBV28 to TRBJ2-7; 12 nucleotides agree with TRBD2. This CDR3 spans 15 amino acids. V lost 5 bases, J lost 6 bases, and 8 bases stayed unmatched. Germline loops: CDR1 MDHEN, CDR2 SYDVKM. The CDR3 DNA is TGTGCCAGCAGTCAAAGGACTAGCGGGATGGCCGAGCAGTACTTC. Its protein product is CASSQRTSGMAEQYF.

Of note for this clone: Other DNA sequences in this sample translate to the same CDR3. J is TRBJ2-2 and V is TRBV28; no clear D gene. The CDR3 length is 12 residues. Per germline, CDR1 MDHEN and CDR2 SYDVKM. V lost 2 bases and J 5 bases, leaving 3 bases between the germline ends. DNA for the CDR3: TGTGCCAGCAGTTTAACTACCGGGGAGCTGTTTTTT. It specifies CASSLTTGELFF.

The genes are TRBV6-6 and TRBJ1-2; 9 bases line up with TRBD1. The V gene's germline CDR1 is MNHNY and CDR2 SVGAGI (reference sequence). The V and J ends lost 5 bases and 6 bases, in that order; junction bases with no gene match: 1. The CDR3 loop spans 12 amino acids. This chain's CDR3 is CASSTGGDGYTF. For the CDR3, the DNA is TGTGCCAGCAGTACAGGGGGCGATGGCTACACCTTC.

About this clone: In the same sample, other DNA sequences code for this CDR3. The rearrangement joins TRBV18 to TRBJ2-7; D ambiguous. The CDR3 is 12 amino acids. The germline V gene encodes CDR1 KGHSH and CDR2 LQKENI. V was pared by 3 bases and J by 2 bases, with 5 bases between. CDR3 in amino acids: CASSPTPYEQYF. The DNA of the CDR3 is TGTGCCAGCTCACCCACCCCCTACGAGCAGTACTTC. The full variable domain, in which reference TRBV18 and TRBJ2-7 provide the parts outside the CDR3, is NAGVMQNPRHLVRRRGQEARLRCSPMKGHSHVYWYRQLPEEGLKFMVYLQKENIIDESGMPKERFSAEFPKEGPSILRIQQVVRGDSAAYFCASSPTPYEQYFGPGTRLTVT.

The DNA of the CDR3 is TGTGCCAGCAGCTACGGGACACCAAGGAATCAGCCCCAGCATTTT. This sequence encodes CASSYGTPRNQPQHF. This sequence joins TRBV5-6 and TRBJ1-5, with a tentative D call TRBD1 (6 bases). V was trimmed by 3 bases and J by 4 bases, leaving 14 bases between them. Germline V CDR1 and CDR2: SGHDT, YYEEEE. The CDR3 runs 15 residues.

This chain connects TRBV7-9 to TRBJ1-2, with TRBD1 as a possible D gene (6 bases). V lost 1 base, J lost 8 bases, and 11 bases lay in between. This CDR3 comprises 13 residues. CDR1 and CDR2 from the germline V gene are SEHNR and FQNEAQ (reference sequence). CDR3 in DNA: TGTGCCAGCAGCTTAGGGGCAGGGGAGGGCTACACCTTC. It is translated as CASSLGAGEGYTF.

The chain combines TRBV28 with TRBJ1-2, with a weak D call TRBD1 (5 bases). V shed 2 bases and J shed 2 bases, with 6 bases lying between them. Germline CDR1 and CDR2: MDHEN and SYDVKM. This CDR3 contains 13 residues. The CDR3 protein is CASSLAGNYGYTF. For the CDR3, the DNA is TGTGCCAGCAGTTTAGCAGGGAACTATGGCTACACCTTC.

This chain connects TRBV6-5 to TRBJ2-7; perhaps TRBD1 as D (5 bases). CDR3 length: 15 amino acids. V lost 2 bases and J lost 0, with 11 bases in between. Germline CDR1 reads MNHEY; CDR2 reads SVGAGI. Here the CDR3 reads CASSYQFTGSYEQYF. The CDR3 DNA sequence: TGTGCCAGCAGTTACCAATTTACAGGCTCCTACGAGCAGTACTTC.

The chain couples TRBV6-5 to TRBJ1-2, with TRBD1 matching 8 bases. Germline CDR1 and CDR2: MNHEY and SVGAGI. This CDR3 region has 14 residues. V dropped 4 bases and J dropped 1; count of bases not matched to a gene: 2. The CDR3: CASSFGQGNYGYTF. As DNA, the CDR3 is TGTGCCAGCAGTTTCGGACAGGGTAACTATGGCTACACCTTC.

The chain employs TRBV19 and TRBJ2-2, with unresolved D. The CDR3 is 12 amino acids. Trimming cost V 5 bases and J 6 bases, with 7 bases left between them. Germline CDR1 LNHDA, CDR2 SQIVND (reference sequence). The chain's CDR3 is CASSGFPGELFF. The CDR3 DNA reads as TGTGCCAGTAGTGGATTCCCCGGGGAGCTGTTTTTT.

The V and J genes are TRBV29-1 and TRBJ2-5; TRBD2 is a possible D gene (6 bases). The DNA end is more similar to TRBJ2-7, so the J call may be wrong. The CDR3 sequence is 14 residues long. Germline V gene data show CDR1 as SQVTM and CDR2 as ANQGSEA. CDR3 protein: CSVVFGTPTPEQYF. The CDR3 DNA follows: TGCAGCGTTGTGTTCGGGACTCCTACGCCCGAGCAGTACTTC.

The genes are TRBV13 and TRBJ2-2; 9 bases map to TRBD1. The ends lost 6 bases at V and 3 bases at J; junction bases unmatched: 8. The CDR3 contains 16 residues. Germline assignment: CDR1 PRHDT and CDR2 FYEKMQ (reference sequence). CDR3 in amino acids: CASSYPGQGYTGELFF. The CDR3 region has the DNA TGTGCCAGCAGTTACCCGGGACAGGGATACACCGGGGAGCTGTTTTTT.